In its sample, the clone carrying this T cell receptor (beta chain) was seen many times. Its antigen remains unidentified. The data belong to a study of T cells in Graves' hyperthyroidism and ophthalmopathy. The study's findings and limits: A model of 13 V-J features distinguished ophthalmopathy from stable hyperthyroidism. Most thyroid clonotypes expanded above 0.001 appeared in blood too.

This CDR3 comprises 13 residues. Deletions cut 6 bases from V and 2 bases from J, with 11 bases between. The V gene's germline CDR1 is DFQATT and CDR2 SNEGSKA (reference sequence). Uncontrolled infections, other autoimmune diseases, pregnancy or lactation led to exclusion of patients. Diagnoses were made from clinical symptoms, serum measures (thyroxine and TRAb), thyroid ultrasound and orbital computed tomography. Authors of the study amplified TCR beta CDR3 regions from RNA transcripts. RT-PCR in the first round (using the HTBI primer set) targeted the TCR CDR3. Using its own MiXCR run on the multiplex PCR reads, TCRdb lists one record per CDR3 protein. The table records more than 550,000 distinct CDR3 sequences, about 45% of them present only once.

This sequence joins TRBV20-1 and TRBJ1-5; D is possibly TRBD1 (5 bases). This receptor was taken from an adult man with Graves' disease, either hyperthyroidism or ophthalmopathy (not recorded which). The sequencing sample was made of peripheral blood or thyroid tissue (not recorded which). The CDR3 protein is CSATGRRNQPQHF. The DNA for the CDR3 is TGCAGTGCAACGGGACGACGCAATCAGCCCCAGCATTTT.